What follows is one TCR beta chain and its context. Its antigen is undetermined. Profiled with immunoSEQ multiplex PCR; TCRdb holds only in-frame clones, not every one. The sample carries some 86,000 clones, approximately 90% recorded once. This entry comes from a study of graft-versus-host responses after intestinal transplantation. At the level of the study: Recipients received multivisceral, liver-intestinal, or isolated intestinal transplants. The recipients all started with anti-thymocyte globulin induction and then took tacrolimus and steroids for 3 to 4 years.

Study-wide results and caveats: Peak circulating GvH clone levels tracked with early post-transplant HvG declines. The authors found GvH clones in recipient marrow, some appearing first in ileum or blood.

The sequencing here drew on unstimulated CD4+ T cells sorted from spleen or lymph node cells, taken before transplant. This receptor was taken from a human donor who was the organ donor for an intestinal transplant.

The CDR3 protein is CASSNGLARADTQYF. The DNA for the CDR3 is TGTGCCAGTAGTAATGGACTAGCACGGGCAGATACGCAGTATTTT. The V call is TRBV19, the J call TRBJ2-3, with 8 bases fitting TRBD2. The CDR3 is made up of 15 amino acids. Germline lookup yields CDR1 LNHDA and CDR2 SQIVND (reference sequence). J gave up 4 bases and V 4 bases, and 7 bases lay outside the gene matches. Combining the CDR3 with reference TRBV19 and TRBJ2-3 gives the whole variable domain DGGITQSPKYLFRKEGQNVTLSCEQNLNHDAMYWYRQDPGQGLRLIYYSQIVNDFQKGDIAEGYSVSREKKESFPLTVTSAQKNPTAFYLCASSNGLARADTQYFGPGTRLTVL.